This passage covers 18 T cell receptor beta chains from one sample sequenced in a study of early T cells in non-severe SARS-CoV-2 infection. TCRdb called the 5' RACE reads again in MiXCR, with one record for every CDR3 protein. The sample lists tens of thousands of distinct CDR3 sequences, 8.5% to 10% occurring once. The sequenced sample was whole blood, obtained at baseline. These receptors were collected from an adult who was a healthcare worker with PCR-confirmed SARS-CoV-2 infection or an uninfected control (not recorded which).

This clonotype occurred many times. The chain has TRBV27 and TRBJ1-4; no reliable D call. The V gene's germline CDR1 is MNHEY and CDR2 SMNVEV (reference sequence). The CDR3 is 15 residues long. Between the trimmed V and J ends, which lost 6 bases and 6 bases, there was a span of 17 bases. CDR3: CASSRTWAVDEKLFF. The CDR3 DNA follows: TGTGCCAGCAGCCGCACCTGGGCCGTCGATGAAAAACTGTTTTTT. The whole variable domain, filled in from reference TRBV27 and TRBJ1-4, reads EAQVTQNPRYLITVTGKKLTVTCSQNMNHEYMSWYRQDPGLGLRQIYYSMNVEVTDKGDVPEGYKVSRKEKRNFPLILESPSPNQTSLYFCASSRTWAVDEKLFFGSGTQLSVL.

This rearrangement joins TRBV2 to TRBJ1-5; 7 nucleotides align to TRBD1. The end of the DNA is better explained by TRBJ2-3, so the J call may be wrong. This CDR3 region has 13 residues. The V gene's germline CDR1 is SNHLY and CDR2 FYNNEI. The CDR3 here is CASNRDRNQPQYF. For the CDR3, the DNA is TGTGCCAGCAACCGGGACAGAAATCAGCCCCAGTATTTT.

This clonotype was seen ten or more times. V gene TRBV20-1 combines with J gene TRBJ1-1; unclear D gene. The CDR3 has 14 residues. Germline lookup yields CDR1 DFQATT and CDR2 SNEGSKA (reference sequence). V was cut by 0 bases and J by 3 bases, with 11 bases left in between. CDR3 sequence (DNA): TGCAGTGCTAGAGAGGATCTCGGGTACACTGAAGCTTTCTTT. This gives the protein CSAREDLGYTEAFF.

This clonotype occurred a few times. V usage is TRBV20-1 and J usage is TRBJ1-3, with D possibly matching TRBD1 (5 bases). Trimming took off 3 bases at V and 4 bases at J, with 19 bases between the two ends. Germline loops: CDR1 DFQATT, CDR2 SNEGSKA (reference sequence). The CDR3 extends over 16 amino acids. DNA of the CDR3: TGCAGTGCTAGTAGATTTAACCAGGGCGGCGGAAACACCATATATTTT. Encoded protein: CSASRFNQGGGNTIYF.

V and J are TRBV5-1 and TRBJ2-7; a weak D match, TRBD2 (6 bases). V was shortened by 0 bases and J by 5 bases, with 15 bases between the two germline ends. The CDR3 spans 15 residues. Germline loops: CDR1 SGHRS, CDR2 YFSETQ. This CDR3 reads CASSLGATSYDEQYF. The CDR3 nucleotides are TGCGCCAGCAGCTTGGGGGCAACTAGCTACGACGAGCAGTACTTC.

This clonotype was seen repeatedly, ten times or more. The chain has TRBV15 and TRBJ2-7, with TRBD2 as a possible D gene (5 bases). Germline V gene sequence: CDR1 LNHNV, CDR2 YYDKDF (reference sequence). Deletions cut 3 bases from V and 4 bases from J, with 16 bases between. The CDR3 length is 15 residues. The CDR3 sequence: CATSSVRGIGYEQYF. The CDR3, as DNA: TGTGCCACCAGCAGTGTTAGAGGGATTGGGTACGAGCAGTACTTC.

This clonotype was picked up a small number of times. The V and J genes are TRBV29-1 and TRBJ2-6; D unclear. The V end lost 1 base, the J end lost 3 bases, and 13 bases lay between the germline ends. This CDR3 contains 16 residues. Germline V gives CDR1 SQVTM, CDR2 ANQGSEA. DNA of the CDR3: TGCAGCGTTGAAGGTCCCGGGTCTGGTGGGGCCAACGTCCTGACTTTC. Its translation: CSVEGPGSGGANVLTF.

This clonotype appeared a few times. The chain recombines TRBV7-8 with TRBJ1-1; possible D gene TRBD1, 6 bases. The germline CDR1 and CDR2 sequences are SGHVS and FQNEAQ. Trimming stripped 1 base from V and 4 bases from J, with 16 bases between. This CDR3 comprises 16 residues. In DNA form, the CDR3 reads TGTGCCAGCAGCTTAGTAAAAGCAACAGGGTTCACTGAAGCTTTCTTT. This encodes CASSLVKATGFTEAFF. Full variable domain (missing parts from reference TRBV7-8 and TRBJ1-1): GAGVSQSPRYKVAKRGQDVALRCDPISGHVSLFWYQQALGQGPEFLTYFQNEAQLDKSGLPSDRFFAERPEGSVSTLKIQRTQQEDSAVYLCASSLVKATGFTEAFFGQGTRLTVV.

This clonotype was found many times. This chain connects TRBV7-8 to TRBJ2-7; 8 positions match TRBD2. CDR1 is SGHVS, CDR2 FQNEAQ, per germline. CDR3 length equals 15 residues. V shed 9 bases, J shed 5 bases, and the junction held 15 bases outside the gene matches. In DNA form, the CDR3 reads TGTGCCAGTACGGGAGCGGGAGCAATCGGCAACGAGCAGTACTTC. Its protein is CASTGAGAIGNEQYF.

The V call is TRBV29-1, the J call TRBJ2-2, with unresolved D. This CDR3 comprises 14 residues. Germline CDR1 is SQVTM and CDR2 is ANQGSEA. Trimming stripped 4 bases from V and 3 bases from J, with 12 bases between. The CDR3 reads CSVVGRWDTGELFF. The CDR3 DNA follows: TGCAGCGTTGTCGGTCGCTGGGACACCGGGGAGCTGTTTTTT.

This clonotype was observed many times. The chain joins TRBV19 to TRBJ1-5; TRBD1 agrees at 7 bases. This CDR3 is 15 amino acids long. Germline CDR1 reads LNHDA; CDR2 reads SQIVND (reference sequence). Trimming at V came to 6 bases and at J to 5 bases, leaving 10 bases not matched to a gene. The CDR3 DNA is TGTGCCAGTAGAGGCTGGACAGGCGGCGATCAGCCCCAGCATTTT. This codes for CASRGWTGGDQPQHF.

The table lists this clonotype with a few counts. The chain combines TRBV18 with TRBJ2-2; no reliable D call. The V end was cut by 3 bases, the J end by 3 bases, with 11 bases between. In germline, CDR1 is KGHSH, CDR2 LQKENI. The CDR3 extends over 15 amino acids. The CDR3 coding sequence is TGTGCCAGCTCACCCGGACCCGGGCACACCGGGGAGCTGTTTTTT. Translating it yields CASSPGPGHTGELFF. The variable domain in full, completed from reference TRBV18 and TRBJ2-2, reads NAGVMQNPRHLVRRRGQEARLRCSPMKGHSHVYWYRQLPEEGLKFMVYLQKENIIDESGMPKERFSAEFPKEGPSILRIQQVVRGDSAAYFCASSPGPGHTGELFFGEGSRLTVL.

This clonotype was seen repeatedly, ten times or more. The chain combines TRBV2 with TRBJ1-4, with 7 bases aligning to TRBD1. V shed 6 bases, J shed 1 base, and the junction held 8 bases outside the gene matches. The CDR3 length is 16 residues. CDR1 and CDR2 from the germline V gene are SNHLY and FYNNEI. CDR3 sequence reads: CASRRDRQGTNEKLFF. As DNA, the CDR3 is TGTGCCAGCAGGCGCGACCGACAGGGAACTAATGAAAAACTGTTTTTT.

This clonotype has a count of ten or more. The chain carries TRBV19 and TRBJ2-1; D is perhaps TRBD1 (6 bases). The CDR3 has 15 residues. Trimming stripped 3 bases from V and 7 bases from J, with 16 bases between. CDR1 and CDR2 from the germline V gene are LNHDA and SQIVND (reference sequence). The DNA of the CDR3 is TGTGCCAGTAGTATGAACTTAGGCAGGGGAAATGAGCAGTTCTTC. Its protein product is CASSMNLGRGNEQFF.

Only a few counts were recorded for this clonotype. CDR3: CASISGSSYNEQFF. In DNA, the CDR3 is TGCGCCAGCATTAGCGGAAGCTCCTACAATGAGCAGTTCTTC. V usage is TRBV10-2 and J usage is TRBJ2-1; the D gene is possibly TRBD2 (6 bases). Germline assignment: CDR1 WSHSY and CDR2 SAAADI. The CDR3 is 14 residues long. V was pared by 7 bases and J by 0 bases, with 10 bases between.

The sample holds a few counts of this clonotype. The chain recombines TRBV6-5 with TRBJ2-7, with D perhaps TRBD1 (6 bases). CDR3 length equals 14 residues. Germline values: CDR1 MNHEY, CDR2 SVGAGI. V lost 5 bases to trimming and J lost 2 bases, with 13 bases between them. DNA for the CDR3: TGTGCCAGCAGTGCGGCGGACAGAGCCTACGAGCAGTACTTC. This encodes CASSAADRAYEQYF.

This chain connects TRBV10-2 to TRBJ1-6; D is unclear. Trimming removed 0 bases at V and 10 bases at J, with 7 bases between. Germline V gene sequence: CDR1 WSHSY, CDR2 SAAADI. The CDR3 runs to 13 residues. CDR3 nucleotide sequence: TGCGCCAGCAGTGAGTCGAACGTATCACCCCTCCACTTT. Its protein is CASSESNVSPLHF.

The CDR3 loop is CASSYRRAEQYF. The DNA of the CDR3 is TGTGCCAGCAGTTACCGTCGGGCCGAGCAGTACTTC. The chain has TRBV6-2 or TRBV6-3 and TRBJ2-7, with D unresolved. V was cut by 2 bases and J by 6 bases, with 8 bases left in between. The CDR3 extends over 12 amino acids. The V gene's germline CDR1 is MNHEY and CDR2 SVGEGT.